Below, one T cell receptor beta chain is given with its context. Its antigen is undetermined. This record comes from a study of CXCR3-negative and CXCR3-positive naive CD8 T cells. The germline CDR1 and CDR2 sequences are LNHNV and YYDKDF (reference sequence). There are 13 residues in the CDR3. Preparation of TRB cDNA libraries relied on 5' RACE carrying UMI labels. TCRdb reanalyzed the 5' RACE reads and collapses them to one entry per CDR3 protein, without DNA. This sample's table has about 84,000 distinct CDR3 sequences. Findings and limits, study-wide: PBMCs showed partially decreased CXCR3 expression after cryopreservation, and most assays used fresh PBMCs. Against CXCR3-negative naive cells, CXCR3-positive naive cells showed more hydrophobic TRB CDR3s. Memory CD8+ T cell repertoires were far less diverse than both naive subsets.

The sequenced material came from naive CXCR3+ CD8+ T cells from blood. Subset indicated: CD45RO-CCR7+CD27+CD95- naive CD8+ T cells expressing CXCR3 (TNR3+). This chain connects TRBV15 to TRBJ2-3. The receptor was derived from a human donor in good health. Some clones in this sample may be carry-over from other donors' samples. This CDR3 reads CATSDTSTDTQYF. Drawing the rest from reference TRBV15 and TRBJ2-3, the complete variable domain is DAMVIQNPRYQVTQFGKPVTLSCSQTLNHNVMYWYQQKSSQAPKLLFHYYDKDFNNEADTPDNFQSRRPNTSFCFLDIRSPGLGDTAMYLCATSDTSTDTQYFGPGTRLTVL.